This T cell receptor (beta chain) emerged from a study of OX40 agonist ivuxolimab in advanced cancers. Germline V gives CDR1 SGDLS, CDR2 YYNGEE. V gave up 0 bases and J gave up 5 bases, with 8 bases separating them. This CDR3 has 14 residues. The data were produced by immunoSEQ multiplex PCR, yet TCRdb's version contains in-frame clones alone and is incomplete. The sample holds 70,000 to 95,000 clones; roughly 84% are singletons and the top ten take 6.2%. Sequencing was performed on CD4+ or CD8+ T cells sorted from blood, taken in a trial of the OX40 agonist ivuxolimab. The chain couples TRBV9 to TRBJ2-2, with D uncertain. The clonotype was recovered from an adult with an advanced solid tumor such as melanoma, head and neck, liver or kidney cancer. CDR3 nucleotides: TGTGCCAGCAGCGTAGTCCAGAATACCGGGGAGCTGTTTTTT. This encodes CASSVVQNTGELFF.